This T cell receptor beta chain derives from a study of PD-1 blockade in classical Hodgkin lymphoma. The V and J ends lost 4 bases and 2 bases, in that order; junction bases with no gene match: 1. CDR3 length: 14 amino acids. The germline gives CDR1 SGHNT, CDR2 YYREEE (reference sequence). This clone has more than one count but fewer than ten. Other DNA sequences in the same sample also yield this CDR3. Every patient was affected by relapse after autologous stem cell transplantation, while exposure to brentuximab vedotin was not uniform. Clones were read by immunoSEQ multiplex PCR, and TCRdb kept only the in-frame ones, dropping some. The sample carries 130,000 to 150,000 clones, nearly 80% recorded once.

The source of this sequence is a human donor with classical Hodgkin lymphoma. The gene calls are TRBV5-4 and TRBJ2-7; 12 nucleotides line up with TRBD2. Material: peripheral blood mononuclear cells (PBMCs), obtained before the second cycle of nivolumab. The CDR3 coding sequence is TGTGCCAGCAGCCCTAGCGGGGGGGCCTACGAGCAGTACTTC. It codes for CASSPSGGAYEQYF.